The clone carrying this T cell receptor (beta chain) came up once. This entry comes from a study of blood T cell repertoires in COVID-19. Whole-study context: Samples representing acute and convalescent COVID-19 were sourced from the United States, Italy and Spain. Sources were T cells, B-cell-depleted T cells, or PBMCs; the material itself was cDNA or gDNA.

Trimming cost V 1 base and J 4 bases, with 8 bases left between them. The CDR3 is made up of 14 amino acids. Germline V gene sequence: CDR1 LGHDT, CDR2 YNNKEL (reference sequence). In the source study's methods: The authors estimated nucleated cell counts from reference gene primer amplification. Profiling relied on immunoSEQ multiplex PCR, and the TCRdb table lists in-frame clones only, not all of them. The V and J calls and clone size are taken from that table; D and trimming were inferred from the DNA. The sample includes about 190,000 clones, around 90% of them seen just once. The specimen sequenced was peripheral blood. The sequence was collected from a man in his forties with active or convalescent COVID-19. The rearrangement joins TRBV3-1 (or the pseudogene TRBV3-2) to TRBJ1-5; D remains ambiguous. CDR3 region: CASSQAAGNQPQHF. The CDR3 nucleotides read TGTGCCAGCAGCCAAGCGGCGGGAAATCAGCCCCAGCATTTT.